Presented here are 27 T cell receptor beta chains from one specimen sequenced in a study of identical twins. TCRdb reprocessed the 5' RACE reads with MiXCR, giving one entry per CDR3 protein. The sample includes hundreds of thousands of distinct CDR3 sequences, roughly 8.6% of them seen just once. The data also belong to a second study, concerning yellow fever vaccine responses in identical twins.

The sample was memory (CD45RO+) T cells sorted from blood. The receptors here all came from a woman aged 18-29 years in good health.

This clonotype came up many times. V gene TRBV7-8 combines with J gene TRBJ2-1; D unresolved. CDR1 is SGHVS and CDR2 is FQNEAQ in the germline V gene. The CDR3 spans 11 residues. V lost 5 bases and J 6 bases, leaving 5 bases between the germline ends. The DNA for the CDR3 is TGTGCCAGCAGCCAAATCAATGAGCAGTTCTTC. Its translation is CASSQINEQFF. The entire variable domain, with the rest obtained from reference TRBV7-8 and TRBJ2-1, is as follows: GAGVSQSPRYKVAKRGQDVALRCDPISGHVSLFWYQQALGQGPEFLTYFQNEAQLDKSGLPSDRFFAERPEGSVSTLKIQRTQQEDSAVYLCASSQINEQFFGPGTRLTVL.

This clonotype was counted ten times or more. The chain recombines TRBV25-1 with TRBJ1-1, with D tentatively TRBD1 (5 bases). In germline, CDR1 is MGHDK, CDR2 SYGVNS. The CDR3 covers 13 residues. V lost 5 bases and J 3 bases, leaving 10 bases between the germline ends. The CDR3 is CASSPWGDTEAFF. CDR3 sequence (DNA): TGTGCCAGCAGTCCCTGGGGGGACACTGAAGCTTTCTTT.

The rearrangement links TRBV20-1 to TRBJ2-3; TRBD2 is a possible D gene (6 bases). The length of the CDR3 is 14 residues. Germline CDR1 reads DFQATT; CDR2 reads SNEGSKA (reference sequence). Trimming stripped 3 bases from V and 5 bases from J, with 15 bases between. CDR3 sequence (DNA): TGCAGTGCTAGGGGCGGGGCTCGTGGAGATACGCAGTATTTT. The encoded protein is CSARGGARGDTQYF.

This clonotype was recorded many times. V usage is TRBV10-3 and J usage is TRBJ2-3; no clear D. Trimming took off 6 bases at V and 4 bases at J, with 17 bases between the two ends. The CDR3 length is 15 residues. Per germline, CDR1 ENHRY and CDR2 SYGVKD. The CDR3 sequence is CAISQGLGGADTQYF. The CDR3 nucleotides are TGTGCCATCAGCCAAGGGTTGGGCGGCGCAGATACGCAGTATTTT.

V gene TRBV29-1 combines with J gene TRBJ2-7; TRBD2 is a possible D gene (6 bases). CDR1 and CDR2 from the germline V gene are SQVTM and ANQGSEA. V was pared by 5 bases and J by 2 bases, with 13 bases between. This CDR3 spans 13 amino acids. The CDR3, as DNA: TGCAGCGTTTTAACTAGCAGAACCTACGAGCAGTACTTC. As protein: CSVLTSRTYEQYF.

The gene calls are TRBV3-1 and TRBJ1-4; D unclear. CDR3 length: 12 residues. CDR1 LGHDT and CDR2 YNNKEL come from the germline V gene (reference sequence). V lost 1 base to trimming and J lost 5 bases, with 2 bases between them. CDR3 residues: CASSQGNEKLFF. For the CDR3, the DNA is TGTGCCAGCAGCCAAGGGAATGAAAAACTGTTTTTT.

This chain uses TRBV2 with TRBJ2-1; TRBD2 aligns across 9 bases. The V gene's germline CDR1 is SNHLY and CDR2 FYNNEI. V shed 4 bases, J shed 2 bases, and the junction held 9 bases outside the gene matches. CDR3 length equals 17 residues. CDR3 coding DNA: TGTGCCAGCAGTGTCCTGGCTAGCGGGGAACCCTACAATGAGCAGTTCTTC. It yields the protein CASSVLASGEPYNEQFF.

This clonotype was seen ten or more times. This chain connects TRBV6-4 to TRBJ2-2; the D is unclear. Trimming took off 2 bases at V and 4 bases at J, with 5 bases between the two ends. The CDR3 has 13 residues. The germline V gene encodes CDR1 MRHNA and CDR2 SNTAGT. As DNA, the CDR3 is TGTGCCAGCAGTGACAGGGCCACCGGGGAGCTGTTTTTT. Its protein is CASSDRATGELFF.

In its sample, this clonotype was seen many times. This chain uses TRBV20-1 with TRBJ1-4; possibly TRBD1 for D (5 bases). The CDR3 extends over 13 amino acids. The germline V gene has CDR1 DFQATT and CDR2 SNEGSKA (reference sequence). V was trimmed by 6 bases and J by 10 bases, leaving 18 bases between them. The chain's CDR3 is CSAPSGVSGKLFF. CDR3 in DNA: TGCAGTGCCCCTTCGGGGGTCTCGGGAAAACTGTTTTTT.

This clonotype was counted many times. The genes are TRBV5-1 and TRBJ2-7; TRBD1 agrees at 8 bases. The trim removed 0 bases at V and 3 bases at J, leaving 8 bases unmatched. The CDR3 is made up of 16 amino acids. Germline values: CDR1 SGHRS, CDR2 YFSETQ. CDR3 sequence: CASSLDGQGEGYEQYF. The CDR3 DNA sequence: TGCGCCAGCAGCTTGGATGGACAGGGAGAGGGCTACGAGCAGTACTTC.

CDR3 residues: CASSSMGRGRETQYF. CDR3 nucleotides: TGTGCCAGCAGCTCTATGGGCCGGGGCCGGGAGACCCAGTACTTC. The chain links TRBV28 to TRBJ2-5, with D possibly being TRBD1 or TRBD2 (5 bases each). Germline lookup yields CDR1 MDHEN and CDR2 SYDVKM. This CDR3 region has 15 residues. V was cut by 6 bases and J by 5 bases, with 19 bases left in between. The full variable domain, its missing parts supplied by reference TRBV28 and TRBJ2-5, is DVKVTQSSRYLVKRTGEKVFLECVQDMDHENMFWYRQDPGLGLRLIYFSYDVKMKEKGDIPEGYSVSREKKERFSLILESASTNQTSMYLCASSSMGRGRETQYFGPGTRLLVL.

Details on this clonotype: This could be a read error, since a much larger clone is one nucleotide away. This chain joins TRBV28 and TRBJ2-3; 9 bases match TRBD2. The CDR3 is 15 amino acids. Germline CDR1 is MDHEN and CDR2 is SYDVKM. V was clipped by 4 bases and J by 7 bases; unmatched bases: 9. CDR3 loop: CASSSSGRRPNTQYF. CDR3 nucleotide sequence: TGTGCCAGCAGTTCCAGCGGGAGGCGCCCAAATACGCAGTATTTT.

This clonotype has at least ten counts. The chain employs TRBV27 and TRBJ2-3; tentatively, D is TRBD2 (6 bases). The V gene's germline CDR1 is MNHEY and CDR2 SMNVEV (reference sequence). This CDR3 has 12 residues. Trimming took off 6 bases at V and 5 bases at J, with 9 bases between the two ends. CDR3 amino acids: CASRSSGDTQYF. The CDR3 coding sequence is TGTGCCAGCAGAAGTAGCGGAGATACGCAGTATTTT.

The rearrangement uses TRBV7-8 and TRBJ2-4; possible D gene TRBD1, 5 bases. The V end was cut by 2 bases, the J end by 3 bases, with 20 bases between. Germline V lookup: CDR1 SGHVS, CDR2 FQNEAQ. The CDR3 covers 18 residues. CDR3 in DNA: TGTGCCAGCAGCTTAAGACAGTTCGATATATTGGGCAAAAACATTCAGTACTTC. It codes for CASSLRQFDILGKNIQYF. The variable domain in full, completed from reference TRBV7-8 and TRBJ2-4, reads GAGVSQSPRYKVAKRGQDVALRCDPISGHVSLFWYQQALGQGPEFLTYFQNEAQLDKSGLPSDRFFAERPEGSVSTLKIQRTQQEDSAVYLCASSLRQFDILGKNIQYFGAGTRLSVL.

The rearrangement uses TRBV20-1 and TRBJ1-1; no definite D call. The V gene's germline CDR1 is DFQATT and CDR2 SNEGSKA (reference sequence). Trimming shortened V by 6 bases and J by 0 bases, and 8 bases separated the two germline ends. The CDR3 is 12 amino acids. The CDR3 is CSAGVLNTEAFF. In DNA form, the CDR3 reads TGCAGTGCCGGCGTTTTGAACACTGAAGCTTTCTTT.

The V gene is TRBV6-1, the J gene TRBJ1-5; the D gene is possibly TRBD1 (5 bases). The V end was cut by 6 bases, the J end by 0 bases, with 15 bases between. There are 16 residues in the CDR3. Germline V lookup: CDR1 MNHNS, CDR2 SASEGT. Here the CDR3 DNA reads TGTGCCAGCAGGGGGGGAGGGCATTATAGCAATCAGCCCCAGCATTTT. This codes for CASRGGGHYSNQPQHF.

This chain joins TRBV20-1 and TRBJ2-7; 9 nucleotides align to TRBD1. CDR1 is DFQATT and CDR2 is SNEGSKA in the germline V gene (reference sequence). The CDR3 is made up of 14 amino acids. The V segment lost 3 bases and the J segment 3 bases; nucleotides outside the gene matches: 6. The CDR3 sequence: CSASTGTGNYEQYV. For the CDR3, the DNA is TGCAGTGCTAGCACCGGGACAGGGAACTACGAGCAGTACGTC.

The V gene is TRBV20-1, the J gene TRBJ2-1; 11 nucleotides match TRBD1. The V gene's germline CDR1 is DFQATT and CDR2 SNEGSKA (reference sequence). The CDR3 is 16 residues long. The V and J ends lost 0 bases and 9 bases, in that order; junction bases with no gene match: 10. The CDR3 protein is CSARDPDRGRGSEQFF. The CDR3 DNA follows: TGCAGTGCTAGAGACCCGGACAGGGGGCGAGGAAGTGAGCAGTTCTTC.

The J gene is TRBJ2-3, the V gene TRBV2; the D gene could be TRBD1 or TRBD2 (5 bases each). Per the germline V gene, CDR1 is SNHLY and CDR2 is FYNNEI. This CDR3 has 15 residues. V lost 6 bases and J lost 1, with 14 bases in between. CDR3 region: CASRLGTVRTDTQYF. In nucleotides, the CDR3 is TGTGCCAGCAGACTAGGGACCGTACGCACAGATACGCAGTATTTT.

The V call is TRBV3-1, the J call TRBJ1-5; D is ambiguous. CDR1 is LGHDT, CDR2 YNNKEL, per germline (reference sequence). The germline V and J ends were trimmed by 0 bases and 9 bases, with 9 bases remaining between them. The CDR3 runs 13 residues. CDR3 loop: CASSQEGFRPQHF. The CDR3 nucleotides are TGTGCCAGCAGCCAAGAGGGGTTTCGGCCCCAGCATTTT.

The V and J genes are TRBV18 and TRBJ2-2; 8 bases are shared with TRBD2. J lost 6 bases, V lost 1 base, and 7 bases had no gene match. Germline CDR1 and CDR2: KGHSH and LQKENI. This CDR3 has 16 residues. CDR3 amino acids: CASSPRTSGQAGELFF. CDR3 bases: TGTGCCAGCTCACCACGTACTAGCGGACAAGCCGGGGAGCTGTTTTTT. The variable domain in full, with the rest retrieved from reference TRBV18 and TRBJ2-2, is NAGVMQNPRHLVRRRGQEARLRCSPMKGHSHVYWYRQLPEEGLKFMVYLQKENIIDESGMPKERFSAEFPKEGPSILRIQQVVRGDSAAYFCASSPRTSGQAGELFFGEGSRLTVL.

This clonotype showed up just a few times. The chain employs TRBV5-1 and TRBJ2-2; 14 bases line up with TRBD2. The trim removed 4 bases at V and 0 bases at J, leaving 8 bases unmatched. The CDR3 loop spans 19 amino acids. In germline, CDR1 is SGHRS, CDR2 YFSETQ. The DNA for the CDR3 is TGCGCCAGCAGCCCCGGACTAGCGGGAGGCCCCGCGAACACCGGGGAGCTGTTTTTT. Its protein product is CASSPGLAGGPANTGELFF.

This clonotype came up a few times. J is TRBJ1-6 and V is TRBV12-3 or TRBV12-4; the match to TRBD1 covers 7 bases. V shed 7 bases, J shed 5 bases, and the junction held 8 bases outside the gene matches. This CDR3 spans 15 amino acids. The CDR3 DNA sequence: TGTGCCAGCACTTACTCCGGGACAGATAATTCACCCCTCCACTTT. This translates into CASTYSGTDNSPLHF.

This clonotype has ten or more counts. V gene TRBV4-2 combines with J gene TRBJ2-1; D may be TRBD1 (6 bases). Per the germline V gene, CDR1 is LGHNA and CDR2 is YNFKEQ. The CDR3 has 16 residues. Deletions cut 1 base from V and 0 bases from J, with 10 bases between. CDR3 bases: TGTGCCAGCAGCCAAGCACTAGGGGGCTCCTACAATGAGCAGTTCTTC. This gives the protein CASSQALGGSYNEQFF.

This clonotype appeared a few times. The CDR3 DNA is TGTGCCAGCAGCACTCAGAGGTCGAACACCGGGGAGCTGTTTTTT. Translation gives CASSTQRSNTGELFF. The chain employs TRBV7-9 and TRBJ2-2; D is undetermined. This CDR3 contains 15 residues. The germline V gene encodes CDR1 SEHNR and CDR2 FQNEAQ (reference sequence). Deletions cut 5 bases from V and 0 bases from J, with 10 bases between.

This clonotype was counted only a few times. This chain connects TRBV19 to TRBJ2-1; D ambiguous. CDR3 length: 11 residues. Trimming stripped 2 bases from V and 10 bases from J, with 6 bases between. Germline loops: CDR1 LNHDA, CDR2 SQIVND (reference sequence). For the CDR3, the DNA is TGTGCCAGTAGTATAAGTTTCGAGCAGTTCTTC. Amino acid sequence: CASSISFEQFF.

There are many counts of this clonotype. The J gene is TRBJ1-1, the V gene TRBV12-3 or TRBV12-4, with a possible D match to TRBD1 (5 bases). The CDR3 extends over 14 amino acids. V was clipped by 3 bases and J by 4 bases, with 12 bases between them. The CDR3 coding sequence is TGTGCCAGCAGTTTCCAGGGAATAGGCACTGAAGCTTTCTTT. This codes for CASSFQGIGTEAFF.